The 14 T cell receptor beta chains below were found in one sample sequenced in a study of glioma-infiltrating T cells after dendritic cell vaccination. This sample's time point: after dendritic cell vaccination, including at tumor progression/relapse. Generated by immunoSEQ multiplex PCR, the TCRdb table keeps only in-frame clones and is missing some. This repertoire shows about 91,000 clones, roughly 77% found once; its top ten account for approximately 2.1%. The sample here was blood, taken after dendritic cell vaccination. All receptors derive from a human donor with glioblastoma.

The chain couples TRBV5-4 to TRBJ1-2; 11 nucleotides match TRBD1. J lost 6 bases, V lost 3 bases, and 4 bases had no gene match. Germline V gene data show CDR1 as SGHNT and CDR2 as YYREEE (reference sequence). The CDR3 length is 14 residues. The CDR3 DNA sequence: TGTGCCAGCAGCTGGGACAGGGGGTATAATGGCTACACCTTC. It is translated as CASSWDRGYNGYTF.

The chain combines TRBV2 with TRBJ1-2, with D perhaps TRBD1 (5 bases). The CDR3 spans 14 residues. Trimming cost V 6 bases and J 4 bases, with 15 bases left between them. Germline CDR1 reads SNHLY; CDR2 reads FYNNEI. The CDR3 sequence: CASRETDTPYGYTF. CDR3 DNA: TGTGCCAGCAGGGAAACGGACACCCCCTATGGCTACACCTTC.

The CDR3: CASSEGPGVSYEQYV. CDR3 nucleotides: TGTGCCAGCAGTGAAGGGCCAGGGGTGTCCTACGAGCAGTACGTC. The chain is built from TRBV6-1 and TRBJ2-7, with D perhaps TRBD1 (6 bases). The CDR3 sequence is 15 residues long. Per germline, CDR1 MNHNS and CDR2 SASEGT. V was clipped by 1 base and J by 1 base, with 11 bases between them.

This clone was recorded a few times. This chain joins TRBV6-5 and TRBJ2-5, with TRBD2 matching over 7 bases. The CDR3 is made up of 14 amino acids. V lost 4 bases, J lost 3 bases, and 5 bases stayed unmatched. CDR1 is MNHEY, CDR2 SVGAGI, per germline. The CDR3 loop reads CASSSRLAKETQYF. The DNA of the CDR3 is TGTGCCAGCAGTTCCAGACTAGCTAAAGAGACCCAGTACTTC.

The chain joins TRBV6-1 to TRBJ1-1, with D possibly matching TRBD1 (5 bases). The CDR3 extends over 13 amino acids. V shed 2 bases and J shed 1 base, with 5 bases lying between them. Germline assignment: CDR1 MNHNS and CDR2 SASEGT. CDR3: CASSEQGNTEAFF. Here the CDR3 DNA reads TGTGCCAGCAGTGAACAGGGGAACACTGAAGCTTTCTTT.

The rearrangement joins TRBV18 to TRBJ2-1; TRBD2 agrees at 10 bases. Germline V gives CDR1 KGHSH, CDR2 LQKENI. With V trimmed by 0 bases and J by 7 bases, 6 bases remained unmatched. This CDR3 has 16 residues. Written as DNA, the CDR3 is TGTGCCAGCTCACCACCGCGGCTAGCGGGAGCGAATGAGCAGTTCTTC. As protein: CASSPPRLAGANEQFF. The whole variable domain, filled in from reference TRBV18 and TRBJ2-1, reads NAGVMQNPRHLVRRRGQEARLRCSPMKGHSHVYWYRQLPEEGLKFMVYLQKENIIDESGMPKERFSAEFPKEGPSILRIQQVVRGDSAAYFCASSPPRLAGANEQFFGPGTRLTVL.

The chain has TRBV5-1 and TRBJ1-3, with D possibly being TRBD1 (6 bases). The CDR3 consists of 14 residues. Germline CDR1 is SGHRS and CDR2 is YFSETQ. Trimming shortened V by 2 bases and J by 7 bases, and 13 bases separated the two germline ends. For the CDR3, the DNA is TGCGCCAGCAGCTTCGAGGGGGTGGATAACACCATATATTTT. Its protein product is CASSFEGVDNTIYF.

This clone is a singleton in its sample. The gene calls are TRBV9 and TRBJ2-1; 10 positions agree with TRBD2. The CDR3 totals 20 residues. The germline V gene has CDR1 SGDLS and CDR2 YYNGEE. J gave up 1 base and V 2 bases, and 15 bases lay outside the gene matches. In DNA, the CDR3 is TGTGCCAGCAGCGTCTATATTCCGGCTAGCGGGAGTGGTTCCTACAATGAGCAGTTCTTC. Translation gives CASSVYIPASGSGSYNEQFF.

V and J are TRBV5-1 and TRBJ2-1; 12 bases agree with TRBD2. The CDR3 extends over 15 amino acids. V gave up 4 bases and J gave up 3 bases; unmatched junction bases: 2. The V gene's germline CDR1 is SGHRS and CDR2 YFSETQ. The CDR3 loop is CASSKLAGGYNEQFF. In DNA form, the CDR3 reads TGCGCCAGCAGCAAACTAGCGGGGGGCTACAATGAGCAGTTCTTC.

Regarding this clone: The sample has other DNA sequences that encode this CDR3 too. This chain joins TRBV2 and TRBJ2-2; 15 bases map to TRBD2. Germline CDR1 SNHLY, CDR2 FYNNEI. The CDR3 totals 17 residues. With V trimmed by 6 bases and J by 5 bases, 7 bases remained unmatched. CDR3 loop: CASRGLAGGPGTGELFF. DNA for the CDR3: TGTGCCAGCAGAGGACTAGCGGGGGGGCCGGGGACCGGGGAGCTGTTTTTT. The full variable domain, rest sourced from reference TRBV2 and TRBJ2-2, is EPEVTQTPSHQVTQMGQEVILRCVPISNHLYFYWYRQILGQKVEFLVSFYNNEISEKSEIFDDQFSVERPDGSNFTLKIRSTKLEDSAMYFCASRGLAGGPGTGELFFGEGSRLTVL.

This sequence joins TRBV7-8 and TRBJ2-7; TRBD1 aligns across 7 bases. Germline assignment: CDR1 SGHVS and CDR2 FQNEAQ. CDR3 size: 16 residues. V shed 5 bases, J shed 2 bases, and the junction held 12 bases outside the gene matches. CDR3 DNA sequence: TGTGCCAGCAGCAACAAGGGGGCCCCCCGGGCCTACGAGCAGTACTTC. Translated, it gives CASSNKGAPRAYEQYF.

The rearrangement uses TRBV7-9 and TRBJ2-7; possibly TRBD2 for D (6 bases). Trimming left V 5 bases short and J 5 bases short, with 10 bases between. CDR3 length: 12 amino acids. CDR1 is SEHNR, CDR2 FQNEAQ, per germline (reference sequence). CDR3 bases: TGTGCCAGCAGCCCGGGACTCGACGAGCAGTACTTC. It codes for CASSPGLDEQYF.

V is TRBV30 and J is TRBJ1-1, with D unclear. CDR3 size: 13 residues. Trimming stripped 2 bases from V and 1 base from J, with 8 bases between. The V gene's germline CDR1 is GTSNPN and CDR2 SVGIG (reference sequence). CDR3: CAWSWQENTEAFF. The CDR3, as DNA: TGTGCCTGGAGTTGGCAGGAGAACACTGAAGCTTTCTTT.

CDR3 residues: CASSSPTGLNTGELFF. The DNA for the CDR3 is TGTGCCAGCAGCTCCCCTACGGGACTCAACACCGGGGAGCTGTTTTTT. The chain couples TRBV5-4 to TRBJ2-2; TRBD2 is a possible D gene (6 bases). The length of the CDR3 is 16 residues. CDR1 is SGHNT and CDR2 is YYREEE in the germline V gene (reference sequence). V gave up 3 bases and J gave up 2 bases, with 14 bases separating them. The entire variable domain, with the rest obtained from reference TRBV5-4 and TRBJ2-2, is as follows: ETGVTQSPTHLIKTRGQQVTLRCSSQSGHNTVSWYQQALGQGPQFIFQYYREEENGRGNFPPRFSGLQFPNYSSELNVNALELDDSALYLCASSSPTGLNTGELFFGEGSRLTVL.